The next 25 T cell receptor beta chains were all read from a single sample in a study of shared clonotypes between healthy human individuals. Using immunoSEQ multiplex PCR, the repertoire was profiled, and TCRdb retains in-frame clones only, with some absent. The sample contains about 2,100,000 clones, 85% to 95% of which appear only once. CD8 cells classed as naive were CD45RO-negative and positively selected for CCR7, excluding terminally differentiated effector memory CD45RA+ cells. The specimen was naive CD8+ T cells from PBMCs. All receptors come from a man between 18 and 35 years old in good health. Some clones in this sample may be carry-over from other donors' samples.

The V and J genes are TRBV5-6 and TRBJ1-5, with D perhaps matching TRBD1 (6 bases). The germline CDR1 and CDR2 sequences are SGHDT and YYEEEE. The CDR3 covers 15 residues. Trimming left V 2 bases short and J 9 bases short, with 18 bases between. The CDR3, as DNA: TGTGCCAGCAGCTTAGGAGGGGGACCCCTTTCGCCCCAGCATTTT. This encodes CASSLGGGPLSPQHF.

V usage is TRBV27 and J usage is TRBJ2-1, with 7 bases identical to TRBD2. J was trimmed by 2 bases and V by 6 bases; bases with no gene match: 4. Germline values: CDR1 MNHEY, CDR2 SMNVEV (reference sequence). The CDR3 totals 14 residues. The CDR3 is CASRGGSPYNEQFF. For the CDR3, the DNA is TGTGCCAGCAGGGGCGGGAGTCCCTACAATGAGCAGTTCTTC.

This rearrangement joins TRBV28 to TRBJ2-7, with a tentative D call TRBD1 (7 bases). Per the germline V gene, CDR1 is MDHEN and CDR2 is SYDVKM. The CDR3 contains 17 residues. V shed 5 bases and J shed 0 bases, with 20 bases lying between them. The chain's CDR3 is CASSPSTRGTVSYEQYF. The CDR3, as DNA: TGTGCCAGCAGTCCGTCCACCCGCGGGACAGTCTCCTACGAGCAGTACTTC.

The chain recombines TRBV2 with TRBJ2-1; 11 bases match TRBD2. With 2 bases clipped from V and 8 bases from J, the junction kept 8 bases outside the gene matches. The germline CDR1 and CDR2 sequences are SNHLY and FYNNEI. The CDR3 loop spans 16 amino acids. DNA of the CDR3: TGTGCCAGCAGTGAATTCCCGGGACTAGCGGAGCATGAGCAGTTCTTC. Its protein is CASSEFPGLAEHEQFF.

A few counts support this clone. The CDR3 bases are TGTGCCAGCAGCAACCCGGTTGGGGGCCGCGAGCAGTACTTC. Translating gives CASSNPVGGREQYF. The chain has TRBV7-8 and TRBJ2-7; tentative D call: TRBD1 (6 bases). CDR1 SGHVS and CDR2 FQNEAQ come from the germline V gene. The CDR3 loop spans 14 amino acids. V lost 5 bases, J lost 6 bases, and 17 bases lay in between.

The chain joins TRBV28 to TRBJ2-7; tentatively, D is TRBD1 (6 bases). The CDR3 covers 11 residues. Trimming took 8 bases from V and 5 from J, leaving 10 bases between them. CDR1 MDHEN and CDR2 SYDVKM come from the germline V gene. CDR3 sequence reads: CASGEGDEQYF. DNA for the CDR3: TGTGCCAGCGGAGAGGGGGACGAGCAGTACTTC.

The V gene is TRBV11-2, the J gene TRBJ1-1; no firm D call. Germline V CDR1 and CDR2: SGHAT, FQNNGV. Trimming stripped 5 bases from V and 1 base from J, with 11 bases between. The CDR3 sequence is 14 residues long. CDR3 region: CASSTRTENTEAFF. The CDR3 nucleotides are TGTGCCAGCAGCACCCGGACGGAGAACACTGAAGCTTTCTTT. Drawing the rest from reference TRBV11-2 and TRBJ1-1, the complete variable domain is EAGVAQSPRYKIIEKRQSVAFWCNPISGHATLYWYQQILGQGPKLLIQFQNNGVVDDSQLPKDRFSAERLKGVDSTLKIQPAKLEDSAVYLCASSTRTENTEAFFGQGTRLTVV.

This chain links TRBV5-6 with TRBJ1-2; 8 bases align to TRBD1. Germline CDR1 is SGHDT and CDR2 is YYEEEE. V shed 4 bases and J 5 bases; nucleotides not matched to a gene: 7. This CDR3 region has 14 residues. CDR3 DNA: TGTGCCAGCAGCGATGGGACAGGAGGGTATGGCTACACCTTC. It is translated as CASSDGTGGYGYTF.

CDR3 sequence reads: CASSLGWNTEAFF. Here the CDR3 DNA reads TGTGCCAGCAGCTTAGGCTGGAACACTGAAGCTTTCTTT. V and J are TRBV7-8 and TRBJ1-1; D ambiguous. Germline loops: CDR1 SGHVS, CDR2 FQNEAQ. The V and J ends lost 1 base and 1 base respectively, with 4 bases between them. There are 13 residues in the CDR3.

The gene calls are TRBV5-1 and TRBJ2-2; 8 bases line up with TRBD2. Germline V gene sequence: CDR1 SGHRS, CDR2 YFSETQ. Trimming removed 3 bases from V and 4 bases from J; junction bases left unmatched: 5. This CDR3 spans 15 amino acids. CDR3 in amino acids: CASSSGLVPTGELFF. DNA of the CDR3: TGCGCCAGCAGCTCGGGACTAGTCCCCACCGGGGAGCTGTTTTTT.

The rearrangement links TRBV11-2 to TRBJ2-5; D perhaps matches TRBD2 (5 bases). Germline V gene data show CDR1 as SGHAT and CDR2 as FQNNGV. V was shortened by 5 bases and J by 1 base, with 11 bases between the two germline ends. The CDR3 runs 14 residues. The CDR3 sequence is CASSPRGAQETQYF. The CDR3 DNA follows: TGTGCCAGCAGCCCCCGGGGAGCCCAAGAGACCCAGTACTTC.

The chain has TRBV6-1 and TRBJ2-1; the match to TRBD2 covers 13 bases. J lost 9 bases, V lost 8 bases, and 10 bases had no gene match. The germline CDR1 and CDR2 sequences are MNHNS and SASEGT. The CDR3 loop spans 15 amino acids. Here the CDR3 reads CASSGTSGDYSEQFF. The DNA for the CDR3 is TGTGCCAGCTCAGGGACTAGCGGGGATTATAGTGAGCAGTTCTTC.

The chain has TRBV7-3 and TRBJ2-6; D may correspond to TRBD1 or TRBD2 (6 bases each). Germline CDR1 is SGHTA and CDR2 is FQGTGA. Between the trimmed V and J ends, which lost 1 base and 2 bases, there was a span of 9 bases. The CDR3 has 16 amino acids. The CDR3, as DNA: TGTGCCAGCAGCTTAAAAGGGGGGCCTGGGGCCAACGTCCTGACTTTC. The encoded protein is CASSLKGGPGANVLTF.

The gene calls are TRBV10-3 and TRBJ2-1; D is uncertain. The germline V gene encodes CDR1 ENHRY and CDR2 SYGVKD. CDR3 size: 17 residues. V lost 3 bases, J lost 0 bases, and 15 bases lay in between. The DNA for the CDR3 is TGTGCCATCAGTGATATTGACGGAATGAGCTCCTACAATGAGCAGTTCTTC. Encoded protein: CAISDIDGMSSYNEQFF.

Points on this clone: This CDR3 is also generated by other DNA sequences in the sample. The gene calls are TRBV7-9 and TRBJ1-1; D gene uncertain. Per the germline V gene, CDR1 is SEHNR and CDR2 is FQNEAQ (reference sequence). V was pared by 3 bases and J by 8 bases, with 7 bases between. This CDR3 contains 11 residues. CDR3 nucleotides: TGTGCCAGCAGCTTGGCCGGAGAAGCTTTCTTT. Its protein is CASSLAGEAFF. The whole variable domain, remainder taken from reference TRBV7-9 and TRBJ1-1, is DTGVSQNPRHKITKRGQNVTFRCDPISEHNRLYWYRQTLGQGPEFLTYFQNEAQLEKSRLLSDRFSAERPKGSFSTLEIQRTEQGDSAMYLCASSLAGEAFFGQGTRLTVV.

The CDR3 coding sequence is TGTGCCAGCAGCTTAGGTGGGGGACTGGGTGTGTATTTT. It codes for CASSLGGGLGVYF. This sequence joins TRBV7-9 and TRBJ2-3, with D perhaps TRBD2 (6 bases). Germline values: CDR1 SEHNR, CDR2 FQNEAQ (reference sequence). The CDR3 has 13 amino acids. V gave up 1 base and J gave up 14 bases, with 16 bases separating them.

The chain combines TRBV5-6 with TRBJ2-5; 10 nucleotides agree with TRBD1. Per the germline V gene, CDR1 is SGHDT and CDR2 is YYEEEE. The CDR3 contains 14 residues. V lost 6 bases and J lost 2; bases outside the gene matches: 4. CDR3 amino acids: CASTGQGIQETQYF. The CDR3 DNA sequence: TGTGCCAGCACGGGACAGGGGATTCAAGAGACCCAGTACTTC.

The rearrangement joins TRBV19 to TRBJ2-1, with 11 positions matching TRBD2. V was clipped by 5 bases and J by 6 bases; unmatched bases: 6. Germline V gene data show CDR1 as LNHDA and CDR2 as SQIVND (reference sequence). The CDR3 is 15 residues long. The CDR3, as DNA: TGTGCCAGTAGTGTGACTAGCGGGGATCTCAATGAGCAGTTCTTC. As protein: CASSVTSGDLNEQFF.

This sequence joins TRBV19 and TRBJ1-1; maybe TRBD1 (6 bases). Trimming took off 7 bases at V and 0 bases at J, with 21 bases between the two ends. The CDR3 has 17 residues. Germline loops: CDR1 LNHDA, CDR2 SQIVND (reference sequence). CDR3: CASTTVRGGALNTEAFF. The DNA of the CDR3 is TGTGCCAGTACCACAGTACGGGGGGGCGCCTTGAACACTGAAGCTTTCTTT.

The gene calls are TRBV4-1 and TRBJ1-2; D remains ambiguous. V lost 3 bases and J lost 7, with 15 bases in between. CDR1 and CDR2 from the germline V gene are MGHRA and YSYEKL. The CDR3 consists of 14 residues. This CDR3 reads CASSHVGLLGGYTF. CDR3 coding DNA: TGCGCCAGCAGCCACGTAGGTCTCTTGGGTGGCTACACCTTC.

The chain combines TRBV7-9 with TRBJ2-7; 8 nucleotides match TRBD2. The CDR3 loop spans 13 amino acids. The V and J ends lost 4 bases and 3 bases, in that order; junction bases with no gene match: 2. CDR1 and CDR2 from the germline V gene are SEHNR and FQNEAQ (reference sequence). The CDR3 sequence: CASSYTSGYEQYF. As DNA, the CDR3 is TGTGCCAGCAGCTACACTAGCGGCTACGAGCAGTACTTC.

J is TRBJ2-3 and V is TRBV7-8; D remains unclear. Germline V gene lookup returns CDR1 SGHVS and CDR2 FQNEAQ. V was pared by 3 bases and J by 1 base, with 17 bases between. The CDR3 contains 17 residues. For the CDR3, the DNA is TGTGCCAGCAGCTTTGGGATTTCTTTGCGTGGCACAGATACGCAGTATTTT. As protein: CASSFGISLRGTDTQYF.

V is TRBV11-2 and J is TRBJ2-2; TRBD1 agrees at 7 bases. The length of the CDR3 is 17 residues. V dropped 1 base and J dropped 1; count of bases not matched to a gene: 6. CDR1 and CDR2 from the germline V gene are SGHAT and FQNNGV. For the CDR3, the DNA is TGTGCCAGCAGCTTAGGACCGGGACAGTGGAACACCGGGGAGCTGTTTTTT. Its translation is CASSLGPGQWNTGELFF.

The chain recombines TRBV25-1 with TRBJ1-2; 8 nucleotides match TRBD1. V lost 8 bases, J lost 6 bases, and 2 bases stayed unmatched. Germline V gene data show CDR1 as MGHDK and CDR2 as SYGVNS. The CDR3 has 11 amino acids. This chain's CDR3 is CASDRGDGYTF. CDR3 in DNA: TGTGCCAGCGACAGGGGTGATGGCTACACCTTC.

The CDR3 nucleotides read TGCGCCAGCGGAGCGGGATGGGTAGGCGAGCAGTACTTC. Translated, it gives CASGAGWVGEQYF. The chain combines TRBV10-2 with TRBJ2-7; 7 bases map to TRBD2. The CDR3 is 13 amino acids. Germline assignment: CDR1 WSHSY and CDR2 SAAADI. The junction had 10 bases not matched to a gene; V was cut back by 8 bases and J by 6 bases.